This TCR beta chain was identified in a study of immune evolution from preneoplasia to lung adenocarcinoma. Study-wide results and limits: From normal lung to invasive adenocarcinoma, top clone frequencies appeared to decrease. Highest clonality occurred in KRAS-mutant, not EGFR-mutant or double wild-type, nodules.

This clone has just one count. Its matching antigen is unknown. The CDR3 loop spans 14 amino acids. Germline V gene lookup returns CDR1 SGHNT and CDR2 YYREEE (reference sequence). The V segment lost 4 bases and the J segment 4 bases; nucleotides outside the gene matches: 4. Only in-frame clones appear in the TCRdb table, and some are missing; sequencing was by immunoSEQ multiplex PCR. The sample consists of about 11,000 clones, about four fifths of them appearing once. Two lung cancer pathologists independently confirmed each histologic diagnosis. Nucleic acids came from premalignant or tumor cells enriched by macro-dissection.

V gene TRBV5-4 combines with J gene TRBJ2-2, with 7 bases fitting TRBD2. Sequencing was performed on FFPE minimally invasive lung adenocarcinoma tissue. This clonotype was obtained from a person aged 65-85 years with lung adenocarcinoma. The DNA of the CDR3 is TGTGCCAGCAGCCCGGGGAGGGCCACCGGGGAGCTGTTTTTT. The encoded protein is CASSPGRATGELFF. The full variable domain, in which reference TRBV5-4 and TRBJ2-2 provide the parts outside the CDR3, is ETGVTQSPTHLIKTRGQQVTLRCSSQSGHNTVSWYQQALGQGPQFIFQYYREEENGRGNFPPRFSGLQFPNYSSELNVNALELDDSALYLCASSPGRATGELFFGEGSRLTVL.